What follows are 32 T cell receptor beta chains derived from one specimen sequenced in a study of blood T cell repertoires in COVID-19. The protocol was immunoSEQ multiplex PCR, while the TCRdb copy is restricted to in-frame clones and leaves out a portion. The top ten hold 1.5% to 2% of the sample, which has over 200,000 clones, around 80% seen once. Material for sequencing was PBMCs or T cells enriched from blood (not recorded which). The origin of the receptors is a man aged 55 to 70 who had recovered from COVID-19.

This clone was recorded only once. The J gene is TRBJ1-6, the V gene TRBV28; 7 bases match TRBD1. J lost 10 bases, V lost 6 bases, and 21 bases had no gene match. The germline V gene encodes CDR1 MDHEN and CDR2 SYDVKM. The CDR3 runs to 18 residues. CDR3 protein: CASSRLAEYRGLGSPLHF. The CDR3 nucleotides are TGTGCCAGCAGCCGACTGGCCGAGTACAGGGGATTAGGGTCACCCCTCCACTTT.

The V call is TRBV27, the J call TRBJ2-7; 10 nucleotides line up with TRBD2. The CDR3 contains 15 residues. V was pared by 2 bases and J by 2 bases, with 3 bases of the junction left unmatched. Germline CDR1 is MNHEY and CDR2 is SMNVEV (reference sequence). The CDR3, as DNA: TGTGCCAGCAGTTTACTAGCGGGGGCCCCCTACGAGCAGTACTTC. It encodes CASSLLAGAPYEQYF.

The chain employs TRBV4-3 and TRBJ1-3, with a tentative D call TRBD1 (5 bases). With 8 bases removed from V and 0 bases from J, the gap between germline ends came to 14 bases. Germline CDR1 is LGHNA and CDR2 is YSLEER. The CDR3 has 15 residues. The CDR3 spells CASADTGASGNTIYF. CDR3 DNA: TGCGCCAGCGCCGATACAGGTGCCTCTGGAAACACCATATATTTT.

The chain employs TRBV7-9 and TRBJ1-2; the D gene is possibly TRBD1 (5 bases). Germline CDR1 SEHNR, CDR2 FQNEAQ (reference sequence). V lost 4 bases to trimming and J lost 6 bases, with 9 bases between them. The CDR3 loop spans 12 amino acids. CDR3 coding DNA: TGTGCCAGCAGCTCCCTCAGGGATGGCTACACCTTC. It specifies CASSSLRDGYTF.

This chain uses TRBV7-6 with TRBJ1-1, with D possibly being TRBD1 (6 bases). The CDR3 spans 16 residues. Trimming pared 5 bases from V and 0 bases from J, leaving 16 bases between. Per germline, CDR1 SGHVS and CDR2 FNYEAQ. CDR3 nucleotide sequence: TGTGCCAGCAGCGCCCATCGGGACAAAATGAACACTGAAGCTTTCTTT. This sequence encodes CASSAHRDKMNTEAFF.

The V and J genes are TRBV24-1 and TRBJ2-3; weak D call: TRBD1 (6 bases). V shed 2 bases and J shed 0 bases, with 8 bases lying between them. Germline values: CDR1 KGHDR, CDR2 SFDVKD. This CDR3 is 15 amino acids long. CDR3: CATSDWTESTDTQYF. CDR3 DNA: TGTGCCACCAGTGATTGGACAGAGAGCACAGATACGCAGTATTTT.

The genes are TRBV19 and TRBJ2-2, with 8 bases matching TRBD1. Losses at the gene ends were 3 bases for V and 1 base for J; bases not matched to a gene: 7. CDR3 length equals 17 residues. Looked up from germline, CDR1 is LNHDA and CDR2 is SQIVND (reference sequence). CDR3 in amino acids: CASSIRLGQVNTGELFF. CDR3 nucleotide sequence: TGTGCCAGTAGTATCCGTTTGGGACAGGTGAACACCGGGGAGCTGTTTTTT.

The genes are TRBV11-2 and TRBJ2-5; D unclear. CDR3 length: 14 residues. Germline loops: CDR1 SGHAT, CDR2 FQNNGV. The ends were cut back, 5 bases at V and 1 base at J, with 11 bases in the middle. The CDR3 sequence: CASSLRLIQETQYF. Here the CDR3 DNA reads TGTGCCAGCAGCCTCAGGCTAATCCAAGAGACCCAGTACTTC.

The chain carries TRBV11-2 and TRBJ1-2; the match to TRBD1 covers 9 bases. Germline values: CDR1 SGHAT, CDR2 FQNNGV. Germline trimming cut 5 bases from V and 3 bases from J; bases unmatched to any gene: 10. The CDR3 is 16 amino acids. CDR3 nucleotide sequence: TGTGCCAGCAGCCTACCTGGACAGGGGTCGGACTATGGCTACACCTTC. Its protein is CASSLPGQGSDYGYTF.

This clone was observed a single time. The chain couples TRBV14 to TRBJ2-7, with 14 positions matching TRBD2. V lost 3 bases and J lost 8; bases outside the gene matches: 6. In germline, CDR1 is SGHDN, CDR2 FVKESK. The CDR3 contains 15 residues. CDR3 in DNA: TGTGCCAGCAGCCAGAAGGGACTAGCGGGGGCGAAGCAGTACTTC. This encodes CASSQKGLAGAKQYF.

The chain uses TRBV3-1 (or the pseudogene TRBV3-2) and TRBJ2-5, with TRBD2 matching over 9 bases. Germline trimming cut 3 bases from V and 5 bases from J; bases unmatched to any gene: 4. The CDR3 consists of 14 residues. Germline CDR1 is LGHDT and CDR2 is YNNKEL (reference sequence). The CDR3 loop reads CASSHSGGWETQYF. The CDR3 nucleotides are TGTGCCAGCAGCCACAGCGGGGGGTGGGAGACCCAGTACTTC.

The CDR3 loop is CASSLERGGGDYEQYF. In DNA form, the CDR3 reads TGTGCCAGCAGCTTAGAGCGCGGGGGCGGGGATTACGAGCAGTACTTC. This chain uses TRBV11-3 with TRBJ2-7, with D perhaps matching TRBD2 (7 bases). V dropped 0 bases and J dropped 4 bases, with 16 bases sitting between them. Germline V CDR1 and CDR2: SGHNT, YENEEA. The CDR3 loop spans 16 amino acids.

The chain uses TRBV15 and TRBJ2-6; TRBD1 matches at 7 bases. From germline, CDR1 is LNHNV and CDR2 YYDKDF (reference sequence). The CDR3 loop spans 17 amino acids. Trimming at V came to 2 bases and at J to 1 base, leaving 5 bases not matched to a gene. In DNA, the CDR3 is TGTGCCACCAGCAGAAGACAGGGACGATCTGGGGCCAACGTCCTGACTTTC. This codes for CATSRRQGRSGANVLTF.

The chain employs TRBV7-9 and TRBJ1-4, with 7 bases fitting TRBD1. The J segment lost 2 bases and the V segment lost 5 bases, leaving 14 bases of the junction unmatched. Per germline, CDR1 SEHNR and CDR2 FQNEAQ (reference sequence). This CDR3 spans 18 amino acids. For the CDR3, the DNA is TGTGCCAGCAGCGGGCGGACAGGAGAGCAGTCGACTAATGAAAAACTGTTTTTT. The encoded protein is CASSGRTGEQSTNEKLFF.

V and J are TRBV10-3 and TRBJ2-7, with 10 nucleotides matching TRBD1. The CDR3 has 15 residues. The germline V gene has CDR1 ENHRY and CDR2 SYGVKD. V trimming: 2 bases; J trimming: 2 bases; junction bases outside the gene matches: 3. CDR3: CAISEDRGLPYEQYF. In DNA, the CDR3 is TGTGCCATCAGTGAGGACAGGGGGCTTCCCTACGAGCAGTACTTC.

This sequence joins TRBV10-3 and TRBJ2-6; the match to TRBD1 covers 8 bases. With 10 bases clipped from V and 1 base from J, the junction kept 9 bases outside the gene matches. The CDR3 contains 16 residues. Germline-derived CDR1 and CDR2 are ENHRY and SYGVKD. The CDR3 nucleotides are TGTGCCACTGGGGACAGGCTGCAATCTGGGGCCAACGTCCTGACTTTC. Translated, it gives CATGDRLQSGANVLTF.

V usage is TRBV5-8 and J usage is TRBJ1-1; 9 positions agree with TRBD1. Germline CDR1 and CDR2: SGHTS and YDEGEE. V lost 4 bases to trimming and J lost 3 bases; unmatched junction nucleotides: 4. This CDR3 has 14 residues. The CDR3 sequence: CASSTGTGHTEAFF. The CDR3 bases are TGTGCCAGCAGCACGGGGACAGGGCACACTGAAGCTTTCTTT.

This chain uses TRBV20-1 with TRBJ2-5; 11 bases map to TRBD2. The CDR3 is 15 residues long. Germline lookup yields CDR1 DFQATT and CDR2 SNEGSKA (reference sequence). V shed 3 bases and J 4 bases; nucleotides not matched to a gene: 7. The CDR3 loop is CSASSGGAIGETQYF. Written as DNA, the CDR3 is TGCAGTGCTAGTAGCGGGGGGGCGATAGGAGAGACCCAGTACTTC.

The rearrangement links TRBV5-1 to TRBJ1-1; D unresolved. Trimming stripped 5 bases from V and 4 bases from J, with 6 bases between. The CDR3 covers 11 residues. Germline values: CDR1 SGHRS, CDR2 YFSETQ. The DNA for the CDR3 is TGCGCCAGCAGTGGAGGCACTGAAGCTTTCTTT. Its translation is CASSGGTEAFF.

The chain carries TRBV6-5 and TRBJ1-1, with unresolved D. Germline values: CDR1 MNHEY, CDR2 SVGAGI. V lost 2 bases to trimming and J lost 5 bases, with 9 bases between them. This CDR3 spans 13 amino acids. The CDR3 region has the DNA TGTGCCAGCAGTTACCGGGAGTTAACTGAAGCTTTCTTT. Translated: CASSYRELTEAFF.

This chain connects TRBV6-2 or TRBV6-3 to TRBJ2-7, with TRBD1 identical over 11 bases. V trimming: 2 bases; J trimming: 4 bases; junction bases outside the gene matches: 1. CDR1 and CDR2 (germline): MNHEY, SVGEGT. The CDR3 is made up of 14 amino acids. CDR3 amino acids: CASSYGTGGYEQYF. CDR3 DNA sequence: TGTGCCAGCAGTTACGGGACAGGGGGTTACGAGCAGTACTTC.

V and J are TRBV2 and TRBJ1-1; D gene uncertain. Looked up from germline, CDR1 is SNHLY and CDR2 is FYNNEI. The CDR3 length is 13 residues. Trimming took 6 bases from V and 6 from J, leaving 14 bases between them. CDR3 nucleotides: TGTGCCAGCAGAAACACAGTTATACCTGAAGCTTTCTTT. It is translated as CASRNTVIPEAFF.

The chain is built from TRBV7-8 and TRBJ1-5; no reliable D call. Germline CDR1 is SGHVS and CDR2 is FQNEAQ. V was shortened by 3 bases and J by 1 base, with 13 bases between the two germline ends. The CDR3 sequence is 16 residues long. This chain's CDR3 is CASSLLQRESNQPQHF. CDR3 DNA: TGTGCCAGCAGCTTGCTACAACGGGAAAGCAATCAGCCCCAGCATTTT. Full variable domain (rest looked up from reference TRBV7-8 and TRBJ1-5): GAGVSQSPRYKVAKRGQDVALRCDPISGHVSLFWYQQALGQGPEFLTYFQNEAQLDKSGLPSDRFFAERPEGSVSTLKIQRTQQEDSAVYLCASSLLQRESNQPQHFGDGTRLSIL.

V is TRBV27 and J is TRBJ1-2; the match to TRBD1 covers 10 bases. Trimming cost V 1 base and J 8 bases; bases outside gene matches: 7. The germline V gene has CDR1 MNHEY and CDR2 SMNVEV (reference sequence). The CDR3 contains 15 residues. CDR3 coding DNA: TGTGCCAGCAGTTTATTGGGGACAGGGGAAAAAGGCTACACCTTC. Amino acids: CASSLLGTGEKGYTF.

This chain uses TRBV7-2 with TRBJ1-1; D is perhaps TRBD1 (5 bases). CDR3 length: 14 residues. Germline lookup yields CDR1 SGHTA and CDR2 FQGNSA. Trimming took 2 bases from V and 4 from J, leaving 11 bases between them. This chain's CDR3 is CASSLRLQGTEAFF. CDR3 nucleotide sequence: TGTGCCAGCAGCTTACGGCTGCAGGGCACTGAAGCTTTCTTT.

This chain links TRBV18 with TRBJ1-2, with 9 bases fitting TRBD1. V lost 2 bases to trimming and J lost 0 bases; unmatched junction nucleotides: 16. Germline-derived CDR1 and CDR2 are KGHSH and LQKENI. The CDR3 loop spans 20 amino acids. CDR3 DNA sequence: TGTGCCAGCTCACCATTGATGAACCGGGACAGGGCACTTCCTAACTATGGCTACACCTTC. It encodes CASSPLMNRDRALPNYGYTF.

V and J are TRBV6-5 and TRBJ1-6; TRBD1 might be the D (5 bases). The CDR3 spans 15 residues. Germline CDR1 reads MNHEY; CDR2 reads SVGAGI. V gave up 7 bases and J gave up 9 bases, with 19 bases separating them. The DNA for the CDR3 is TGTGCCAGCAACCCGACTACGGGGGGTGGTTCACCCCTCCACTTT. This translates into CASNPTTGGGSPLHF.

In DNA, the CDR3 is TGTGCCAGCAGTTACTCCTTCTTCGGAAATACAGGGGTTAATTCACCCCTCCACTTT. Residues: CASSYSFFGNTGVNSPLHF. This rearrangement joins TRBV6-2 or TRBV6-3 to TRBJ1-6; TRBD1 aligns across 7 bases. Germline V gene sequence: CDR1 MNHEY, CDR2 SVGEGT. Trimming removed 0 bases from V and 6 bases from J; junction bases left unmatched: 14. This CDR3 is built from 19 residues.

The gene calls are TRBV12-3 or TRBV12-4 and TRBJ1-1, with TRBD1 as a possible D gene (5 bases). CDR3 size: 12 residues. V was pared by 5 bases and J by 7 bases, with 11 bases between. The CDR3 sequence is CASSDRGGEAFF. The CDR3 DNA reads TGTGCCAGCAGTGACCGGGGGGGTGAAGCTTTCTTT.

This clone has a handful of counts. The rearrangement links TRBV7-2 to TRBJ2-5; TRBD2 agrees at 14 bases. This CDR3 is built from 16 residues. With V trimmed by 5 bases and J by 7 bases, 9 bases remained unmatched. The germline CDR1 and CDR2 sequences are SGHTA and FQGNSA. The CDR3, as DNA: TGTGCCAGCAGCCCCCGGACTAGCGGGGGGCTTCTGACCCAGTACTTC. Translated, it gives CASSPRTSGGLLTQYF.

The gene calls are TRBV9 and TRBJ2-7; 10 bases are shared with TRBD2. This CDR3 region has 15 residues. Trimming removed 2 bases from V and 4 bases from J; junction bases left unmatched: 6. CDR1 is SGDLS and CDR2 is YYNGEE in the germline V gene. The CDR3 protein is CASSVEAGGPYEQYF. In DNA, the CDR3 is TGTGCCAGCAGCGTGGAAGCGGGGGGGCCTTACGAGCAGTACTTC.

V is TRBV5-5 and J is TRBJ2-2; the match to TRBD2 covers 8 bases. Germline V lookup: CDR1 SGHKS, CDR2 YYEKEE (reference sequence). This CDR3 region has 16 residues. The V gene end was trimmed by 3 bases and the J gene end by 3 bases; junction bases not matched to a gene: 7. The CDR3 region has the DNA TGTGCCAGCAGCTCGACCAGCGGGGGAGACACCGGGGAGCTGTTTTTT. It is translated as CASSSTSGGDTGELFF.